This entry describes one TCR beta chain. Original processing notes: For nucleated cells, counts were estimated from reference gene primer amplification. The method was immunoSEQ multiplex PCR; TCRdb's version includes in-frame clones alone and lacks a portion of them. The V and J calls and clone size are taken from that table; D and trimming were inferred from the DNA. The profile covers 150,000 or so clones, with about 90% appearing a single time and 0.55% taken by the ten largest. The data were taken from a study of blood T cell repertoires in COVID-19. Overall study: The United States, Italy and Spain supplied acute and convalescent COVID-19 samples.

Sequences were obtained from peripheral blood. The sequence was obtained from a man aged 45-60 years with acute or convalescent COVID-19.

The CDR3 loop reads CASGDRYYEQYV. The CDR3 DNA reads TGTGCCAGCGGCGACAGGTACTACGAGCAGTACGTC. The genes are TRBV6-5 and TRBJ2-7; a weak D match, TRBD1 (6 bases). Germline V lookup: CDR1 MNHEY, CDR2 SVGAGI. V dropped 8 bases and J dropped 3 bases, with 11 bases sitting between them. This CDR3 spans 12 amino acids.